This T cell receptor beta chain was recovered during a study of beta chain features in type 1 diabetes. This clone was found a few times. Its matching antigen is unknown. Every bit of the isolated RNA underwent reverse transcription, so sequencing read expressed TCRB transcripts. The table came from immunoSEQ multiplex PCR; TCRdb's copy has only in-frame clones and leaves some out. The data show 620,000 or so clones, roughly 16% seen once. In total, each donor contributed a single heparinised blood draw that averaged around 0.12 L. The germline V gene has CDR1 SNHLY and CDR2 FYNNEI. The CDR3 contains 14 residues. V lost 7 bases and J lost 5, with 14 bases in between. Study-level results: HLA influence on TCRB rearrangement stayed unresolved here. The naive, central memory and Treg TCRB repertoires looked more alike in patients than they did in healthy donors.

The sequencing sample was made of naive CD4+ T cells from blood. The chain joins TRBV2 to TRBJ2-2; the D gene is possibly TRBD1 (5 bases). This clonotype was sampled from a man aged 18 to 29 in good health. The CDR3 DNA reads TGTGCCAGCATCTCGGCAGGGTGGACCGGGGAGCTGTTTTTT. It codes for CASISAGWTGELFF.